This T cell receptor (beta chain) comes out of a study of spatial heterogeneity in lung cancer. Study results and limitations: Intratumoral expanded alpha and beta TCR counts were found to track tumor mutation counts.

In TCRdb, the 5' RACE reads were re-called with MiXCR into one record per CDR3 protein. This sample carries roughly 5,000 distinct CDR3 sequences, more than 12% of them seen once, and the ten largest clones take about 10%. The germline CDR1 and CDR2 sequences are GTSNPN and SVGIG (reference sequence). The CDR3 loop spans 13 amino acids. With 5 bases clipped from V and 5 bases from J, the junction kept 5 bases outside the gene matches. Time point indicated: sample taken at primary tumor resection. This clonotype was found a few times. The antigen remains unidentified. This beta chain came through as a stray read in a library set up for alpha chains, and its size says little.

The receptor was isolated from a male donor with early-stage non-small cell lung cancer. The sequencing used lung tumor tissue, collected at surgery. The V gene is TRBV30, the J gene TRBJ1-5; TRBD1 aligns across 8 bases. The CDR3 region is CAWAGGADQPQHF. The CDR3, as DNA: TGTGCCTGGGCAGGGGGCGCGGATCAGCCCCAGCATTTT.